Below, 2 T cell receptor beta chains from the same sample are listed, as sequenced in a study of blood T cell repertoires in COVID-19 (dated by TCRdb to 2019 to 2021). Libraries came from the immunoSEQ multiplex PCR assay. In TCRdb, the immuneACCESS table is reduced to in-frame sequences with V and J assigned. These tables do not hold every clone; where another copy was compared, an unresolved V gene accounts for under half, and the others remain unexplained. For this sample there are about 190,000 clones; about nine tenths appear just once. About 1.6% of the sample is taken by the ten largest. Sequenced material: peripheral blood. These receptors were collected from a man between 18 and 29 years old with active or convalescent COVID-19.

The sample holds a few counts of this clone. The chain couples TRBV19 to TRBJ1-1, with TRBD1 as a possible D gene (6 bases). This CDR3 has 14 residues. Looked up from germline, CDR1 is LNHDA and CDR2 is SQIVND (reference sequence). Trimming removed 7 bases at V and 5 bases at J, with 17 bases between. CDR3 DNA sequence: TGTGCCAGTAAAGGCCAGGGGCAGAAAACTGAAGCTTTCTTT. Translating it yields CASKGQGQKTEAFF.

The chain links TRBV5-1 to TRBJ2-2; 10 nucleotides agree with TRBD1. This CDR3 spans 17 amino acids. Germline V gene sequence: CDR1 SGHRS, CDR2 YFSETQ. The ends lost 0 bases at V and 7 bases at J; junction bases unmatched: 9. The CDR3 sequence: CASSLASDRGQDGELFF. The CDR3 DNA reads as TGCGCCAGCAGCTTGGCGTCTGACAGGGGGCAGGACGGGGAGCTGTTTTTT.